Listed here are 11 T cell receptor beta chains from one sample, sequenced in a study of cytomegalovirus exposure and HLA in healthy donors. PCR used 60 Vbeta primers and 13 Jbeta primers. TCRdb's copy holds only in-frame clones and misses some; the assay was immunoSEQ multiplex PCR. The sample contains 120,000 or so clones, 70% to 85% of which appear only once. Material: PBMCs. Every receptor here comes from a man aged 18 to 30 in good health and CMV-seronegative.

For this clone: It is unclear where the CDR3 begins or ends on the DNA, so no DNA is shown, and the CDR3 is as TCRdb lists it. In the same sample, other DNA sequences code for this CDR3. The chain links TRBV15 to TRBJ2-7; TRBD1, the table's D call, lacks a check against the DNA. The CDR3 has 17 amino acids, counting both end residues. In germline, CDR1 is LNHNV, CDR2 YYDKDF (reference sequence). The CDR3 loop is CATSRGVGTGASYEQYF.

As concerns this clone: Other DNA variants within this sample encode the same CDR3. The CDR3 reads CASSLEISGGKTQYF. The DNA for the CDR3 is TGCGCCAGCAGCTTAGAAATTAGCGGGGGGAAGACCCAGTACTTC. This chain uses TRBV5-1 with TRBJ2-5; 10 bases are a match to TRBD2. Germline CDR1 reads SGHRS; CDR2 reads YFSETQ. V lost 2 bases and J lost 6; bases outside the gene matches: 7. This CDR3 region has 15 residues.

This chain connects TRBV14 to TRBJ1-4, with D unclear. The V gene lost 6 bases and the J gene lost 8 bases, with 13 bases spanning the gap. Germline V lookup: CDR1 SGHDN, CDR2 FVKESK. This CDR3 has 13 amino acids. CDR3 DNA sequence: TGTGCCAGCAGTCGATGGCAGGAAGAAAAACTGTTTTTT. The encoded protein is CASSRWQEEKLFF.

The chain uses TRBV6-5 and TRBJ1-5; TRBD1 might be the D (5 bases). This CDR3 has 15 amino acids. V dropped 5 bases and J dropped 7 bases, with 18 bases sitting between them. From germline, CDR1 is MNHEY and CDR2 SVGAGI. CDR3: CASSPLGASGQPQHF. DNA of the CDR3: TGTGCCAGCAGTCCCCTTGGGGCCTCGGGCCAGCCCCAGCATTTT.

The chain has TRBV19 and TRBJ1-1, with D hard to call. The germline CDR1 and CDR2 sequences are LNHDA and SQIVND (reference sequence). Trimming left V 1 base short and J 8 bases short, with 5 bases between. The CDR3 spans 11 residues. The CDR3, as DNA: TGTGCCAGTAGTATAGCCGGGGAAGCTTTCTTT. It codes for CASSIAGEAFF. The full variable domain, completed using reference TRBV19 and TRBJ1-1, is DGGITQSPKYLFRKEGQNVTLSCEQNLNHDAMYWYRQDPGQGLRLIYYSQIVNDFQKGDIAEGYSVSREKKESFPLTVTSAQKNPTAFYLCASSIAGEAFFGQGTRLTVV.

The V call is TRBV5-1, the J call TRBJ2-1; 12 positions match TRBD2. CDR1 is SGHRS and CDR2 is YFSETQ in the germline V gene. V lost 0 bases to trimming and J lost 1 base; unmatched junction nucleotides: 5. The CDR3 runs 18 residues. The CDR3 protein is CASSLGLAGALSYNEQFF. In nucleotides, the CDR3 is TGCGCCAGCAGCTTGGGACTAGCGGGGGCTTTATCCTACAATGAGCAGTTCTTC.

The chain has TRBV6-1 and TRBJ1-4; D possibly corresponds to TRBD1 (5 bases). The CDR3 runs to 12 residues. The V gene lost 3 bases and the J gene lost 8 bases, with 7 bases spanning the gap. From germline, CDR1 is MNHNS and CDR2 SASEGT. The CDR3 DNA reads TGTGCCAGCAGTGACAGGGCCGAAAAACTGTTTTTT. Its translation is CASSDRAEKLFF.

The chain uses TRBV6-1 and TRBJ1-2; D is perhaps TRBD1 (6 bases). The V gene lost 2 bases and the J gene lost 7 bases, with 17 bases spanning the gap. Germline values: CDR1 MNHNS, CDR2 SASEGT. The CDR3 runs 15 residues. CDR3 in DNA: TGTGCCAGCAGTGAACCGGACAGATTTTCAGGTGGCTACACCTTC. Encoded protein: CASSEPDRFSGGYTF.

The chain couples TRBV2 to TRBJ1-2, with D possibly being TRBD1 (6 bases). Germline V CDR1 and CDR2: SNHLY, FYNNEI. This CDR3 is 14 amino acids long. Deletions cut 2 bases from V and 4 bases from J, with 11 bases between. The CDR3 region is CASSERQGSYGYTF. CDR3 in DNA: TGTGCCAGCAGTGAACGGCAGGGGAGCTATGGCTACACCTTC.

This chain joins TRBV7-2 and TRBJ1-2, with a possible D match to TRBD1 (5 bases). The CDR3 is 13 residues long. Trimming took off 5 bases at V and 4 bases at J, with 11 bases between the two ends. CDR1 and CDR2 (germline): SGHTA, FQGNSA. Here the CDR3 reads CASSRNQGYGYTF. CDR3 nucleotide sequence: TGTGCCAGCAGCCGAAACCAGGGCTATGGCTACACCTTC.

The chain uses TRBV19 and TRBJ2-7, with D tentatively TRBD2 (5 bases). Between the trimmed V and J ends, which lost 6 bases and 3 bases, there was a span of 18 bases. CDR3 length equals 15 residues. Per germline, CDR1 LNHDA and CDR2 SQIVND (reference sequence). Written as DNA, the CDR3 is TGTGCCAGTAGCCCCATCCCCGGACGGGACTACGAGCAGTACTTC. As protein: CASSPIPGRDYEQYF.